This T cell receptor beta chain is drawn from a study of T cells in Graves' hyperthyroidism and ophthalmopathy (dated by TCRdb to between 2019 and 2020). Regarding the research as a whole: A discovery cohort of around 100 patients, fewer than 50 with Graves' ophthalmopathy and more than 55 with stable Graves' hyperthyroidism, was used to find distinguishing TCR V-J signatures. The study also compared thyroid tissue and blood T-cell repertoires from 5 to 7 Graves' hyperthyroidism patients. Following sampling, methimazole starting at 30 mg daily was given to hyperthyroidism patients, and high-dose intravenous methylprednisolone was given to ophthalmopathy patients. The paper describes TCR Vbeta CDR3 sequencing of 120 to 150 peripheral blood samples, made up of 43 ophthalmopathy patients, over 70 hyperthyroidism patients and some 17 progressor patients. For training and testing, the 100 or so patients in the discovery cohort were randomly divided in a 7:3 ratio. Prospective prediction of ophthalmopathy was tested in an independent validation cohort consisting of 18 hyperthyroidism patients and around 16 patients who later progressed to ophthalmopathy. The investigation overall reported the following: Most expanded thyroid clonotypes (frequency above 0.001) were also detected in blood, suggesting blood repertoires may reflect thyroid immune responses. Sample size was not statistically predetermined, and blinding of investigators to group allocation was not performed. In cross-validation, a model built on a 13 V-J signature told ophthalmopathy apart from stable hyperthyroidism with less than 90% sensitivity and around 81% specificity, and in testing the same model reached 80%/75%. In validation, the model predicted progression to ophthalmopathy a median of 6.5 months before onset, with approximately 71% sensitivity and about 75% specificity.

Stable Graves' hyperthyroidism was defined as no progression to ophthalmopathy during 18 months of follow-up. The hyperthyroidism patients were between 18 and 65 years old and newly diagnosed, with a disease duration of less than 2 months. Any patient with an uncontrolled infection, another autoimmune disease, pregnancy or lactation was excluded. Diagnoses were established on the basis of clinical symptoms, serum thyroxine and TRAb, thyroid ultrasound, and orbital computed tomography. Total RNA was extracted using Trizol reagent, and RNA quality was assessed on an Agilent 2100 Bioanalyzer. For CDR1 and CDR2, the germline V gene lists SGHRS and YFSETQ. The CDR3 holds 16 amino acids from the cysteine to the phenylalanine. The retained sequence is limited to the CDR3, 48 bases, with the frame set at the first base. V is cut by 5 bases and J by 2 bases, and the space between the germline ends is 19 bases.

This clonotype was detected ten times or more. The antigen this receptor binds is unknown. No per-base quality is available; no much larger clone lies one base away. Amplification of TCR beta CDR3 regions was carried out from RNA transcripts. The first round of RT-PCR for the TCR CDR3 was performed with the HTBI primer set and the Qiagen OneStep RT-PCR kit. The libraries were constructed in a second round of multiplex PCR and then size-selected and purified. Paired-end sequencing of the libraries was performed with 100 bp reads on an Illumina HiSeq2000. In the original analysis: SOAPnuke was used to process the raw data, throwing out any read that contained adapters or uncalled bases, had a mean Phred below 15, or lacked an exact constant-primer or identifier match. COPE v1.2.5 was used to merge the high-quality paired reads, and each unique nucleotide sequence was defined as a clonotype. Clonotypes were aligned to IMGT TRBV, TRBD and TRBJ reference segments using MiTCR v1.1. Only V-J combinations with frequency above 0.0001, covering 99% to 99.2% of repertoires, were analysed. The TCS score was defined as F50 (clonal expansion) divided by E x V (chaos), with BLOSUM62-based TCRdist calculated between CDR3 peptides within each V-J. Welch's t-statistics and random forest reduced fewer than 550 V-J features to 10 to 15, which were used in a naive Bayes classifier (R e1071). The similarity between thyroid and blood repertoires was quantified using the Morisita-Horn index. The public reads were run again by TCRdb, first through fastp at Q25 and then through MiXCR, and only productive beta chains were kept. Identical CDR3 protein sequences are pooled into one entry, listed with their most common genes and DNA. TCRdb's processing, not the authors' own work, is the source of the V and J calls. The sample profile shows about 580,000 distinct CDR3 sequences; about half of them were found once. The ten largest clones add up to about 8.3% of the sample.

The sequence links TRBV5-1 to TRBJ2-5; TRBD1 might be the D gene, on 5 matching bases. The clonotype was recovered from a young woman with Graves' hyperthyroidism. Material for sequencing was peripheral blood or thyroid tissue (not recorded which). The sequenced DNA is TGCGCCAGCAGACCTACTATTCGACAGCTACAAGAGACCCAGTACTTC. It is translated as CASRPTIRQLQETQYF.